This TCR beta chain came from a study of blood T cell repertoires in COVID-19. Overall study context: The United States, Italy and Spain supplied acute and convalescent COVID-19 samples. T cells, B-cell-depleted T cells, or PBMCs provided the cDNA or gDNA that served as material.

The CDR3 is made up of 18 amino acids. Germline CDR1 and CDR2: SGHRS and YFSETQ. J gave up 2 bases and V 1 base, and 12 bases lay outside the gene matches. Original methodology: Estimation of nucleated cell counts relied on the amplification of reference gene primers. The method was immunoSEQ multiplex PCR; TCRdb's version includes in-frame clones alone and lacks a portion of them. Clone size and V and J calls were adopted from that table, with D and trimming inferred from the DNA. Among about 61,000 clones, about nine tenths were seen once, and the ten largest hold roughly a fifth. The chain links TRBV5-1 to TRBJ2-7; 10 bases map to TRBD2. The TCR sequence derives from a woman between 45 and 60 years old with active or convalescent COVID-19. The sequenced sample consisted of peripheral blood. This chain's CDR3 is CASSLFLASGSGAYEQYF. The DNA of the CDR3 is TGCGCCAGCAGCTTGTTTTTGGCTAGCGGGAGTGGCGCCTACGAGCAGTACTTC.